The 26 T cell receptor beta chains presented below share a single source sample, sequenced in a study of blood T cell repertoires in COVID-19. Here immunoSEQ multiplex PCR was the method, and the copy in TCRdb shows in-frame clones only, minus some. The data hold 250,000 or so clones, with about 82% observed a single time. The material sequenced was peripheral blood. The origin of the receptors is a man of 80 years or more with acute or convalescent COVID-19.

The V and J genes are TRBV7-2 and TRBJ2-6; D is uncertain. CDR3 length: 15 amino acids. CDR1 is SGHTA and CDR2 is FQGNSA in the germline V gene. V lost 1 base and J lost 0, with 4 bases in between. CDR3 sequence: CASSLGNSGANVLTF. The CDR3 DNA follows: TGTGCCAGCAGCTTAGGTAACTCTGGGGCCAACGTCCTGACTTTC. The whole variable domain, remainder taken from reference TRBV7-2 and TRBJ2-6, is GAGVSQSPSNKVTEKGKDVELRCDPISGHTALYWYRQSLGQGLEFLIYFQGNSAPDKSGLPSDRFSAERTGGSVSTLTIQRTQQEDSAVYLCASSLGNSGANVLTFGAGSRLTVL.

This clone came up once. The chain employs TRBV19 and TRBJ1-6; D remains ambiguous. Germline V gene data show CDR1 as LNHDA and CDR2 as SQIVND (reference sequence). The CDR3 covers 16 residues. Trimming removed 4 bases from V and 5 bases from J, with 15 bases in between. The CDR3 loop is CASSTHPGLNNSPLHF. The CDR3 nucleotides are TGTGCCAGTAGTACTCATCCGGGTCTCAATAATTCACCCCTCCACTTT.

This rearrangement joins TRBV18 to TRBJ1-1; no clear D. The CDR3 is made up of 14 amino acids. Germline-derived CDR1 and CDR2 are KGHSH and LQKENI. The V end lost 2 bases, the J end lost 0 bases, and 7 bases lay between the germline ends. DNA of the CDR3: TGTGCCAGCTCACCAAAAATCATGAACACTGAAGCTTTCTTT. Its translation is CASSPKIMNTEAFF. The whole variable domain, filled in from reference TRBV18 and TRBJ1-1, reads NAGVMQNPRHLVRRRGQEARLRCSPMKGHSHVYWYRQLPEEGLKFMVYLQKENIIDESGMPKERFSAEFPKEGPSILRIQQVVRGDSAAYFCASSPKIMNTEAFFGQGTRLTVV.

The rearrangement joins TRBV3-1 (or the pseudogene TRBV3-2) to TRBJ2-1, with D possibly TRBD2 on 6 matching bases. CDR3 size: 14 residues. The ends were cut back, 1 base at V and 8 bases at J, with 12 bases in the middle. The germline V gene has CDR1 LGHDT and CDR2 YNNKEL (reference sequence). Written as DNA, the CDR3 is TGTGCCAGCAGCCAAGTAACTAGCCCCCATGAGCAGTTCTTC. Protein product: CASSQVTSPHEQFF.

This clone was counted a few times. This chain joins TRBV27 and TRBJ1-1, with TRBD1 matching over 9 bases. After removal of 5 bases from V and 5 bases from J, the junction contained 3 bases not matched to a gene. CDR3 length equals 13 residues. CDR1 MNHEY and CDR2 SMNVEV come from the germline V gene (reference sequence). CDR3 sequence reads: CASSTGGPTEAFF. As DNA, the CDR3 is TGTGCCAGCAGTACAGGGGGCCCGACTGAAGCTTTCTTT.

This rearrangement joins TRBV7-9 to TRBJ1-2; D gene uncertain. The germline V gene has CDR1 SEHNR and CDR2 FQNEAQ (reference sequence). This CDR3 is 15 amino acids long. Trimming pared 3 bases from V and 3 bases from J, leaving 14 bases between. CDR3 protein: CASSFELAFHYGYTF. CDR3 DNA: TGTGCCAGCAGCTTTGAGCTAGCCTTCCACTATGGCTACACCTTC. Variable domain in full (rest from reference TRBV7-9 and TRBJ1-2): DTGVSQNPRHKITKRGQNVTFRCDPISEHNRLYWYRQTLGQGPEFLTYFQNEAQLEKSRLLSDRFSAERPKGSFSTLEIQRTEQGDSAMYLCASSFELAFHYGYTFGSGTRLTVV.

The V call is TRBV28, the J call TRBJ1-6; 7 bases are a match to TRBD1. This CDR3 has 13 residues. CDR1 MDHEN and CDR2 SYDVKM come from the germline V gene. With V trimmed by 11 bases and J by 1 base, 2 bases remained unmatched. The CDR3 sequence is CASRGSYNSPLHF. The DNA of the CDR3 is TGTGCCTCCAGGGGGTCCTATAATTCACCCCTCCACTTT.

The rearrangement joins TRBV27 to TRBJ1-5, with D possibly TRBD1 on 5 matching bases. Deletions cut 3 bases from V and 5 bases from J, with 8 bases between. Germline V gene data show CDR1 as MNHEY and CDR2 as SMNVEV (reference sequence). The CDR3 spans 13 residues. CDR3 coding DNA: TGTGCCAGCAGTTTGATACAGGATCAGCCCCAGCATTTT. Translated: CASSLIQDQPQHF.

This clone appeared once. The chain links TRBV2 to TRBJ2-4, with 9 bases fitting TRBD1. J lost 4 bases, V lost 10 bases, and 11 bases had no gene match. CDR1 is SNHLY and CDR2 is FYNNEI in the germline V gene. The CDR3 is made up of 15 amino acids. The CDR3 DNA follows: TGTGCCACGTTCTACAGGGGACAGGGTAAAAACATTCAGTACTTC. This codes for CATFYRGQGKNIQYF.

The chain has TRBV4-2 and TRBJ1-5, with 7 bases matching TRBD1. With 0 bases clipped from V and 0 bases from J, the junction kept 8 bases outside the gene matches. This CDR3 is 18 amino acids long. Per germline, CDR1 LGHNA and CDR2 YNFKEQ. In DNA, the CDR3 is TGTGCCAGCAGCCAAGATATGGTGGGACAGAATAGCAATCAGCCCCAGCATTTT. Amino acid sequence: CASSQDMVGQNSNQPQHF.

The chain joins TRBV28 to TRBJ1-5, with TRBD1 as a possible D gene (5 bases). Germline CDR1 and CDR2: MDHEN and SYDVKM. The CDR3 contains 15 residues. V was shortened by 2 bases and J by 3 bases, with 11 bases between the two germline ends. CDR3 sequence: CASSLIGRVNQPQHF. The CDR3 DNA sequence: TGTGCCAGCAGTTTAATAGGCAGGGTCAATCAGCCCCAGCATTTT.

This clone was detected once. The rearrangement uses TRBV5-1 and TRBJ2-2, with D possibly matching TRBD2 (6 bases). V lost 5 bases to trimming and J lost 3 bases, with 8 bases between them. The CDR3 length is 13 residues. The germline V gene has CDR1 SGHRS and CDR2 YFSETQ. CDR3 residues: CASSPGDTGELFF. The CDR3 nucleotides read TGCGCCAGCAGTCCGGGAGACACCGGGGAGCTGTTTTTT.

The chain has TRBV4-3 and TRBJ1-1; D not resolved. The V end lost 6 bases, the J end lost 2 bases, and 10 bases lay between the germline ends. CDR1 and CDR2 from the germline V gene are LGHNA and YSLEER. There are 13 residues in the CDR3. CDR3: CASSPAVNTEAFF. The CDR3 region has the DNA TGCGCCAGCAGTCCGGCGGTCAACACTGAAGCTTTCTTT.

CDR3 in amino acids: CASSPGRQFEEQYF. The CDR3 nucleotides are TGTGCCAGCAGTCCCGGTCGACAGTTCGAAGAGCAGTACTTC. V usage is TRBV6-5 and J usage is TRBJ2-7, with D perhaps TRBD1 (5 bases). CDR3 length: 14 residues. From germline, CDR1 is MNHEY and CDR2 SVGAGI. Trimming took off 5 bases at V and 7 bases at J, with 18 bases between the two ends.

The rearrangement uses TRBV7-6 and TRBJ1-3; 7 nucleotides agree with TRBD1. This CDR3 is 14 amino acids long. Per the germline V gene, CDR1 is SGHVS and CDR2 is FNYEAQ. The junction had 4 bases not matched to a gene; V was cut back by 5 bases and J by 3 bases. The CDR3 loop is CASSAGGFGNTIYF. In DNA form, the CDR3 reads TGTGCCAGCAGCGCAGGGGGGTTTGGAAACACCATATATTTT.

V gene TRBV27 combines with J gene TRBJ1-4; TRBD1 might be the D (6 bases). This CDR3 spans 15 amino acids. Germline loops: CDR1 MNHEY, CDR2 SMNVEV (reference sequence). V dropped 6 bases and J dropped 10 bases, with 21 bases sitting between them. The CDR3: CASRPGQPRGLKLFF. CDR3 bases: TGTGCCAGCAGACCGGGACAACCCCGTGGTCTAAAACTGTTTTTT.

The rearrangement uses TRBV28 and TRBJ2-7; D is possibly TRBD2 (5 bases). CDR1 is MDHEN, CDR2 SYDVKM, per germline. The CDR3 has 13 residues. The germline V and J ends were trimmed by 6 bases and 4 bases, with 13 bases remaining between them. The CDR3 sequence: CASSSGDRYEQYF. DNA of the CDR3: TGTGCCAGCAGCTCCGGGGATAGGTACGAGCAGTACTTC.

The chain couples TRBV6-1 to TRBJ2-6; possible D gene TRBD1, 5 bases. CDR1 and CDR2 from the germline V gene are MNHNS and SASEGT. The V end was cut by 6 bases, the J end by 8 bases, with 20 bases between. This CDR3 comprises 16 residues. The CDR3 DNA reads TGTGCCAGCAGGGAACCAGGACAAGGGAAGTCCAACGTCCTGACTTTC. It translates to CASREPGQGKSNVLTF.

The count of this clone is one. The chain is built from TRBV5-8 and TRBJ2-1; unclear D gene. The V end was cut by 6 bases, the J end by 0 bases, with 16 bases between. The CDR3 runs to 16 residues. Looked up from germline, CDR1 is SGHTS and CDR2 is YDEGEE. CDR3 residues: CASTLPRLSSYNEQFF. Written as DNA, the CDR3 is TGTGCCAGCACCCTACCGAGGTTGAGCTCCTACAATGAGCAGTTCTTC.

V usage is TRBV5-4 and J usage is TRBJ2-5; D is perhaps TRBD1 (5 bases). V lost 4 bases, J lost 3 bases, and 10 bases lay in between. CDR1 SGHNT and CDR2 YYREEE come from the germline V gene (reference sequence). This CDR3 region has 13 residues. CDR3 sequence (DNA): TGTGCCAGCAGCACCCAGACAGAAGAGACCCAGTACTTC. Translation: CASSTQTEETQYF.

The rearrangement uses TRBV4-1 and TRBJ1-5; a possible D gene is TRBD1 (5 bases). Between the trimmed V and J ends, which lost 3 bases and 0 bases, there was a span of 9 bases. The CDR3 extends over 15 amino acids. Germline V gene sequence: CDR1 MGHRA, CDR2 YSYEKL. CDR3 sequence (DNA): TGCGCCAGCAGCCATGACAGAAATAGCAATCAGCCCCAGCATTTT. The encoded protein is CASSHDRNSNQPQHF.

The V and J genes are TRBV7-3 and TRBJ2-1, with 8 nucleotides matching TRBD1. V was clipped by 4 bases and J by 11 bases; unmatched bases: 10. Germline V lookup: CDR1 SGHTA, CDR2 FQGTGA. CDR3 size: 14 residues. The CDR3 DNA is TGTGCCAGCAGCTCTCAGGGGGACAGGAGAAAGCAGTTCTTC. It encodes CASSSQGDRRKQFF.

This clone has just a few counts. The rearrangement links TRBV5-1 to TRBJ2-3; 9 bases align to TRBD1. The CDR3 is 17 residues long. Germline assignment: CDR1 SGHRS and CDR2 YFSETQ. V shed 4 bases, J shed 5 bases, and the junction held 14 bases outside the gene matches. CDR3 sequence reads: CASSPYSDGGQGDTQYF. In nucleotides, the CDR3 is TGCGCCAGCAGCCCCTACTCGGACGGGGGACAGGGAGATACGCAGTATTTT.

This clone appeared a few times. This rearrangement joins TRBV5-5 to TRBJ1-6; the D gene is possibly TRBD1 (5 bases). Germline V gene data show CDR1 as SGHKS and CDR2 as YYEKEE (reference sequence). V dropped 4 bases and J dropped 7 bases, with 12 bases sitting between them. This CDR3 is built from 14 residues. In DNA form, the CDR3 reads TGTGCCAGCAGCCCGGGACTCGAGAATTCACCCCTCCACTTT. This encodes CASSPGLENSPLHF.

This rearrangement joins TRBV29-1 to TRBJ2-2; D ambiguous. Trimming took 4 bases from V and 4 from J, leaving 13 bases between them. This CDR3 contains 14 residues. The V gene's germline CDR1 is SQVTM and CDR2 ANQGSEA. CDR3 sequence reads: CSVGLAVGTGELFF. CDR3 nucleotide sequence: TGCAGCGTTGGGTTAGCAGTTGGCACCGGGGAGCTGTTTTTT.

This sequence joins TRBV7-9 and TRBJ2-5, with 7 bases aligning to TRBD2. CDR1 SEHNR and CDR2 FQNEAQ come from the germline V gene (reference sequence). J was trimmed by 4 bases and V by 5 bases; bases with no gene match: 7. This CDR3 spans 14 amino acids. The chain's CDR3 is CASSPLAIRETQYF. The CDR3, as DNA: TGTGCCAGCAGCCCACTAGCGATACGAGAGACCCAGTACTTC.